The 20 T cell receptor beta chains given below trace back to one sample, sequenced in a study of cytomegalovirus exposure and HLA in healthy donors. Primers: 60 Vbeta forward and 13 Jbeta reverse. Sequencing used immunoSEQ multiplex PCR; TCRdb keeps in-frame clones, though not all of them. The sample shows 170,000 or so clones, 80% of them seen only once. The sequenced material came from PBMCs. These receptors were taken from a man younger than 45 in good health and CMV-seropositive.

The CDR3 DNA follows: TGTGCCAGTAGTACAATCACAGGGATCGGAGCTTTCTTT. Its translation: CASSTITGIGAFF. The chain recombines TRBV19 with TRBJ1-1; D may be TRBD1 (6 bases). V lost 4 bases and J lost 10, with 16 bases in between. This CDR3 region has 13 residues. Germline V CDR1 and CDR2: LNHDA, SQIVND (reference sequence).

The chain recombines TRBV11-2 with TRBJ2-7; 10 bases are a match to TRBD2. CDR3 size: 15 residues. Germline V lookup: CDR1 SGHAT, CDR2 FQNNGV. V lost 3 bases, J lost 3 bases, and 5 bases stayed unmatched. CDR3: CASSFSSGGLYEQYF. The CDR3 region has the DNA TGTGCCAGCAGCTTTTCTAGCGGGGGACTCTACGAGCAGTACTTC.

The chain couples TRBV4-1 to TRBJ1-2; maybe TRBD1 (6 bases). Trimming took off 3 bases at V and 8 bases at J, with 16 bases between the two ends. CDR3 length: 14 amino acids. Germline-derived CDR1 and CDR2 are MGHRA and YSYEKL. The CDR3 reads CASSQAEGGGGYTF. Written as DNA, the CDR3 is TGCGCCAGCAGCCAGGCCGAAGGGGGTGGGGGCTACACCTTC.

V gene TRBV18 combines with J gene TRBJ1-5; no clear D gene. Per germline, CDR1 KGHSH and CDR2 LQKENI. There are 14 residues in the CDR3. Trimming cost V 3 bases and J 2 bases, with 8 bases left between them. The CDR3 region is CASSPDIGNQPQHF. The CDR3 bases are TGTGCCAGCTCACCCGACATCGGCAATCAGCCCCAGCATTTT.

The rearrangement joins TRBV19 to TRBJ1-5; TRBD1 aligns across 9 bases. Germline V gives CDR1 LNHDA, CDR2 SQIVND (reference sequence). V trimming: 3 bases; J trimming: 9 bases; junction bases outside the gene matches: 9. The CDR3 covers 15 residues. In DNA form, the CDR3 reads TGTGCCAGTAGTATGGGGGGACAGGGATTAAGGCCCCAGCATTTT. Translated, it gives CASSMGGQGLRPQHF.

The J gene is TRBJ1-1, the V gene TRBV15, with TRBD1 matching 7 bases. From germline, CDR1 is LNHNV and CDR2 YYDKDF (reference sequence). The V segment lost 4 bases and the J segment 6 bases; nucleotides outside the gene matches: 11. The CDR3 has 15 amino acids. The CDR3 DNA sequence: TGTGCCACCAGCATTAGAGGGCTGCAGGGGGCTGAAGCTTTCTTT. Translating gives CATSIRGLQGAEAFF.

The chain employs TRBV6-1 and TRBJ2-5; 10 bases are shared with TRBD2. The CDR3 sequence is 16 residues long. The V gene end was trimmed by 2 bases and the J gene end by 4 bases; junction bases not matched to a gene: 7. Germline loops: CDR1 MNHNS, CDR2 SASEGT. The CDR3 nucleotides read TGTGCCAGCAGTGAAACCCGGGCTAGCGGGGGAGAGACCCAGTACTTC. Protein: CASSETRASGGETQYF.

A note on this clone: One end of the junction fails to match germline, which may point to a read error. This rearrangement joins TRBV7-9 to TRBJ1-2; tentatively, D is TRBD1 (5 bases). The germline V gene has CDR1 SEHNR and CDR2 FQNEAQ (reference sequence). The CDR3 is made up of 15 amino acids. CDR3 sequence (DNA): TGTGCCAGCAGCCAAGGGCCAGCAGGGAAACATGGCCACACCTTC. Protein: CASSQGPAGKHGHTF. The whole variable domain, filled in from reference TRBV7-9 and TRBJ1-2, reads DTGVSQNPRHKITKRGQNVTFRCDPISEHNRLYWYRQTLGQGPEFLTYFQNEAQLEKSRLLSDRFSAERPKGSFSTLEIQRTEQGDSAMYLCASSQGPAGKHGHTFGSGTRLTVV.

The chain combines TRBV13 with TRBJ2-7; 12 nucleotides match TRBD2. This CDR3 comprises 15 residues. Germline lookup yields CDR1 PRHDT and CDR2 FYEKMQ (reference sequence). The V segment lost 5 bases and the J segment 3 bases; nucleotides outside the gene matches: 5. The CDR3 loop is CASSLRTSGIYEQYF. The CDR3 DNA reads TGTGCCAGCAGCCTTCGGACTAGCGGGATCTACGAGCAGTACTTC.

This clone was counted a few times. The gene calls are TRBV18 and TRBJ1-1, with D perhaps matching TRBD1 (6 bases). CDR3 length: 14 residues. The germline V gene has CDR1 KGHSH and CDR2 LQKENI. Trimming left V 1 base short and J 3 bases short, with 9 bases between. This chain's CDR3 is CASSPQQGDTEAFF. The DNA of the CDR3 is TGTGCCAGCTCACCACAACAGGGTGACACTGAAGCTTTCTTT.

This chain joins TRBV6-1 and TRBJ1-5; D gene ambiguous. This CDR3 has 12 residues. With 5 bases removed from V and 1 base from J, the gap between germline ends came to 3 bases. Germline loops: CDR1 MNHNS, CDR2 SASEGT. The CDR3 coding sequence is TGTGCCAGCAGTCGGAGCAATCAGCCCCAGCATTTT. Its translation is CASSRSNQPQHF.

CDR3 region: CASKEGNTEAFF. As DNA, the CDR3 is TGTGCCAGCAAAGAGGGGAACACTGAAGCTTTCTTT. The chain joins TRBV28 to TRBJ1-1; D unresolved. Trimming took 7 bases from V and 1 from J, leaving 7 bases between them. The CDR3 runs to 12 residues. Germline lookup yields CDR1 MDHEN and CDR2 SYDVKM.

The genes are TRBV6-5 and TRBJ2-2; 7 positions agree with TRBD2. The CDR3 extends over 15 amino acids. CDR1 and CDR2 from the germline V gene are MNHEY and SVGAGI. The trim removed 4 bases at V and 6 bases at J, leaving 8 bases unmatched. The CDR3: CASSLTGGRAGELFF. The CDR3 DNA sequence: TGTGCCAGCAGTTTAACTGGGGGGAGGGCCGGGGAGCTGTTTTTT.

This sequence joins TRBV10-3 and TRBJ1-1, with 7 nucleotides matching TRBD1. The ends lost 10 bases at V and 4 bases at J; junction bases unmatched: 6. Germline V gene sequence: CDR1 ENHRY, CDR2 SYGVKD. The CDR3 totals 12 residues. CDR3 loop: CASQSGGTEAFF. In DNA form, the CDR3 reads TGTGCCAGTCAGTCAGGGGGCACTGAAGCTTTCTTT.

V and J are TRBV7-8 and TRBJ1-2; D uncertain. CDR1 SGHVS and CDR2 FQNEAQ come from the germline V gene. Trimming pared 1 base from V and 4 bases from J, leaving 13 bases between. This CDR3 contains 15 residues. In DNA form, the CDR3 reads TGTGCCAGCAGCTTAGAGGCAGGTCCGGCCTATGGCTACACCTTC. Translation gives CASSLEAGPAYGYTF.

J is TRBJ2-2 and V is TRBV5-6, with TRBD2 matching over 9 bases. This CDR3 is 16 amino acids long. CDR1 SGHDT and CDR2 YYEEEE come from the germline V gene. Germline trimming cut 2 bases from V and 0 bases from J; bases unmatched to any gene: 2. This CDR3 reads CASSFRLAANTGELFF. CDR3 nucleotide sequence: TGTGCCAGCAGCTTCCGACTAGCGGCGAACACCGGGGAGCTGTTTTTT.

The genes are TRBV25-1 and TRBJ2-7; 7 bases map to TRBD2. CDR3 length: 14 residues. With 9 bases clipped from V and 4 bases from J, the junction kept 12 bases outside the gene matches. CDR1 is MGHDK, CDR2 SYGVNS, per germline. CDR3 coding DNA: TGTGCCAGTCTCAAGAGGGAGGGCCGGTACGAGCAGTACTTC. This gives the protein CASLKREGRYEQYF.

The genes are TRBV5-4 and TRBJ2-5; TRBD2 matches 14 bases. The CDR3 spans 16 residues. Germline loops: CDR1 SGHNT, CDR2 YYREEE (reference sequence). V shed 3 bases and J 2 bases; nucleotides not matched to a gene: 3. The CDR3 nucleotides are TGTGCCAGCAGCTCAGGACTAGCGGGAGGACAAGAGACCCAGTACTTC. It codes for CASSSGLAGGQETQYF.

A few counts support this clone. J is TRBJ2-1 and V is TRBV13, with TRBD2 matching over 16 bases. The CDR3 runs 17 residues. Germline assignment: CDR1 PRHDT and CDR2 FYEKMQ (reference sequence). The V and J ends lost 8 bases and 8 bases, in that order; junction bases with no gene match: 12. CDR3 sequence reads: CASRDRGTSGRGDEQFF. The DNA of the CDR3 is TGTGCCAGCCGGGACAGGGGGACTAGCGGGAGGGGTGATGAGCAGTTCTTC.

The chain uses TRBV6-6 and TRBJ2-5; perhaps TRBD2 as D (6 bases). Germline lookup yields CDR1 MNHNY and CDR2 SVGAGI (reference sequence). The CDR3 has 15 residues. V was trimmed by 4 bases and J by 5 bases, leaving 17 bases between them. The DNA of the CDR3 is TGTGCCAGCAGTTCTGGGGGGACCCCCAGGGAGACCCAGTACTTC. Protein product: CASSSGGTPRETQYF.